This T cell receptor beta chain was documented in a study of blood T cell repertoires in COVID-19. Study-wide context: Whether acute or convalescent, the COVID-19 samples came from the United States, Italy and Spain.

Original processing notes: Reference gene primer amplification in the assay estimated nucleated cell counts. Profiled with immunoSEQ multiplex PCR; TCRdb holds only in-frame clones, not every one. D and trimming were read from the DNA, whereas the V and J calls and clone size are those reported in that table. Among approximately 350,000 clones listed, 85% to 90% were seen once. Cohort assignment relied on participant-reported clinical history. Donors in Cohort 3 counted as recovered after two negative PCRs, clearance, or symptom resolution. The CDR3 has 16 amino acids. Between the trimmed V and J ends, which lost 4 bases and 3 bases, there was a span of 13 bases. The germline gives CDR1 MNHEY, CDR2 SMNVEV (reference sequence).

The chain employs TRBV27 and TRBJ1-6; a weak D match, TRBD1 (6 bases). The clonotype comes from a man younger than 35 who had recovered from COVID-19. Sequencing input: PBMCs or T cells enriched from blood (not recorded which). CDR3 sequence (DNA): TGTGCCAGCAGTTCACGAGGGACACTCTATAATTCACCCCTCCACTTT. It codes for CASSSRGTLYNSPLHF.